The rows below give T cell receptor beta chains drawn from one sample of a study of T cells after yellow fever vaccination. In TCRdb, the 5' RACE reads were re-called with MiXCR into one record per CDR3 protein. The sample carries 100,000 to 150,000 distinct CDR3 sequences, nearly 7.5% recorded once. This material consisted of CD4+ T cells sorted from PBMCs, taken approximately 11 days after the first yellow fever vaccination. These receptors all stem from a young man who received the YFV17D yellow fever vaccine. The CDR3 runs from the conserved cysteine through the conserved F or W. A D gene is named only where the DNA matches it firmly. Size tells how often a clone was seen (once, few, many) or the class of an expanded clone, and some rows leave it out.

v_call: TRBV12-3/TRBV12-4
j_call: TRBJ1-5
clone_size: many
d_call: .
cdr3_nt: TGTGCCAGCACCCTTGGGCGGACAAATCAGCCCCAGCATTTT
cdr3_aa: CASTLGRTNQPQHF

v_call: TRBV29-1
j_call: TRBJ1-2
clone_size: many
d_call: .
cdr3_nt: TGCAGCGTTGTGGCGCAGGAAACAAACTATGGCTACACCTTC
cdr3_aa: CSVVAQETNYGYTF

v_call: TRBV5-1
j_call: TRBJ2-5
clone_size: many
d_call: TRBD2
cdr3_nt: TGCGCCAGCTCGTACCTAGCGGGGGGACAAGAGACCCAGTACTTC
cdr3_aa: CASSYLAGGQETQYF

v_call: TRBV6-2/TRBV6-3
j_call: TRBJ2-7
clone_size: many
d_call: TRBD1
cdr3_nt: TGTGCCAGCAGTTCGCAGGGGGCGCGGTACGAGCAGTACTTC
cdr3_aa: CASSSQGARYEQYF

v_call: TRBV3-1
j_call: TRBJ2-3
clone_size: many
d_call: TRBD2
cdr3_nt: TGTGCCAGCAGCCAAGTACTAGCGGGGTCAGATACGCAGTATTTT
cdr3_aa: CASSQVLAGSDTQYF

v_call: TRBV15
j_call: TRBJ2-2
clone_size: many
d_call: .
cdr3_nt: TGTGCCACCAGCAGAAACCCTAACACCGGGGAGCTGTTTTTT
cdr3_aa: CATSRNPNTGELFF

v_call: TRBV12-3/TRBV12-4
j_call: TRBJ2-7
clone_size: many
d_call: .
cdr3_nt: TGTGCCAGCAGTTTAGACGGACGCTCCTACGAGCAGTACTTC
cdr3_aa: CASSLDGRSYEQYF

v_call: TRBV7-2
j_call: TRBJ1-1
clone_size: many
d_call: .
cdr3_nt: TGTGCCAGCAGTTCTCCCGGGAGATCGAACACTGAAGCTTTCTTT
cdr3_aa: CASSSPGRSNTEAFF

v_call: TRBV6-2/TRBV6-3
j_call: TRBJ1-2
clone_size: few
d_call: TRBD1
cdr3_nt: TGTGCCAGCAGGACAGGGACCTATGGCTACACCTTC
cdr3_aa: CASRTGTYGYTF

v_call: TRBV20-1
j_call: TRBJ1-6
clone_size: many
d_call: .
cdr3_nt: TGCAGTGCATACACTAGATCTTCATCCCCCCTCCACTTT
cdr3_aa: CSAYTRSSSPLHF

v_call: TRBV19
j_call: TRBJ2-7
clone_size: .
d_call: .
cdr3_nt: TGTGCCAGTAGTTTCCCCCCCGGCGAGCAGTACTTC
cdr3_aa: CASSFPPGEQYF

v_call: TRBV7-2
j_call: TRBJ1-4
clone_size: many
d_call: .
cdr3_nt: TGTGCCAGCAGCTTAGGCGGGGCAGGGGTAGGGGAAAAACTGTTTTTT
cdr3_aa: CASSLGGAGVGEKLFF

v_call: TRBV28
j_call: TRBJ1-4
clone_size: many
d_call: .
cdr3_nt: TGTGCCAGCAGTTCCGGAACGAATGAAAAACTGTTTTTT
cdr3_aa: CASSSGTNEKLFF

v_call: TRBV18
j_call: TRBJ2-1
clone_size: few
d_call: .
cdr3_nt: TGTGCCAGCTCACCTGACAGGAATGAGCAGTTCTTC
cdr3_aa: CASSPDRNEQFF

v_call: TRBV7-9
j_call: TRBJ1-5
clone_size: many
d_call: .
cdr3_nt: TGTGCCAGCAGCTTCCAGGGCCATCAGCCCCAGCATTTT
cdr3_aa: CASSFQGHQPQHF

v_call: TRBV5-1
j_call: TRBJ1-6
clone_size: many
d_call: TRBD1
cdr3_nt: TGCGCCAGCAGCCGGGACAGGGGTTTTAATTCACCCCTCCACTTT
cdr3_aa: CASSRDRGFNSPLHF

v_call: TRBV6-1
j_call: TRBJ2-2
clone_size: many
d_call: TRBD2
cdr3_nt: TGTGCCAGCAGGGGGACTAGCGGGGGGAAAGCCGGGGAGCTGTTTTTT
cdr3_aa: CASRGTSGGKAGELFF

v_call: TRBV15
j_call: TRBJ2-2
clone_size: many
d_call: .
cdr3_nt: TGTGCCACCAGCAGGGCGGGCGTCGGCACCGGGGAGCTGTTTTTT
cdr3_aa: CATSRAGVGTGELFF

v_call: TRBV3-2
j_call: TRBJ2-2
clone_size: .
d_call: .
cdr3_nt: TGTGCCTGCAGCCACCAACAGGGACGGCGAAACACCGGGGAGCTGTTTTTT
cdr3_aa: CACSHQQGRRNTGELFF

v_call: TRBV20-1
j_call: TRBJ1-5
clone_size: .
d_call: .
cdr3_nt: TGCAGTGCTAGCGGACAGACCCAGCCCCAGCATTTT
cdr3_aa: CSASGQTQPQHF

v_call: TRBV7-2
j_call: TRBJ2-5
clone_size: many
d_call: .
cdr3_nt: TGTGCCAGCAGCTTTCCCCCCGGGGGCCGGGAAGAGACCCAGTACTTC
cdr3_aa: CASSFPPGGREETQYF

v_call: TRBV12-3/TRBV12-4
j_call: TRBJ1-2
clone_size: many
d_call: .
cdr3_nt: TGTGCCAGTTCCCCCGGGCAGGGGCCTGGCTACACCTTC
cdr3_aa: CASSPGQGPGYTF

v_call: TRBV5-1
j_call: TRBJ1-6
clone_size: .
d_call: .
cdr3_nt: TGCGCCAGCAGCTTGGCCCCGGTCAGTCGGAATAATTCACCCCTCCACTTT
cdr3_aa: CASSLAPVSRNNSPLHF

v_call: TRBV2
j_call: TRBJ1-1
clone_size: many
d_call: TRBD1
cdr3_nt: TGTGCCGGGACAGGGAACATGAACACTGAAGCTTTCTTT
cdr3_aa: CAGTGNMNTEAFF

v_call: TRBV4-1
j_call: TRBJ1-2
clone_size: many
d_call: .
cdr3_nt: TGCGCCAGCAGCCGTCCGGACGCCCACTATGGCTACACCTTC
cdr3_aa: CASSRPDAHYGYTF

v_call: TRBV18
j_call: TRBJ1-2
clone_size: many
d_call: .
cdr3_nt: TGTGCCAGCTCACCACCGGGAGCCTTTAACTATGGCTACACCTTC
cdr3_aa: CASSPPGAFNYGYTF

v_call: TRBV5-1
j_call: TRBJ2-3
clone_size: few
d_call: .
cdr3_nt: TGCGCCAGCAGGTCAGCGCTTGCCACAGATACGCAGTATTTT
cdr3_aa: CASRSALATDTQYF

v_call: TRBV5-1
j_call: TRBJ1-5
clone_size: many
d_call: .
cdr3_nt: TGCGCCAGCGCCCCGGACGCGAATCAGCCCCAGCATTTT
cdr3_aa: CASAPDANQPQHF

v_call: TRBV12-3/TRBV12-4
j_call: TRBJ1-1
clone_size: many
d_call: .
cdr3_nt: TGTGCCAGCAGTTCTCGACGGATGAACACTGAAGCTTTCTTT
cdr3_aa: CASSSRRMNTEAFF

v_call: TRBV12-3/TRBV12-4
j_call: TRBJ1-4
clone_size: .
d_call: .
cdr3_nt: TGTACCTGCAGTCACGACGGACGGAGACTTGCAACTAATGAAAAACTGTTTTTT
cdr3_aa: CTCSHDGRRLATNEKLFF

v_call: TRBV29-1
j_call: TRBJ1-2
clone_size: many
d_call: .
cdr3_nt: TGCAGCGTTGGGACAGACCAGTATGGCTACACCTTC
cdr3_aa: CSVGTDQYGYTF

v_call: TRBV27
j_call: TRBJ2-3
clone_size: many
d_call: .
cdr3_nt: TGTGCCAGCAGTTGGACCGGGGAGGAAATGGATACGCAGTATTTT
cdr3_aa: CASSWTGEEMDTQYF

v_call: TRBV29-1
j_call: TRBJ1-4
clone_size: many
d_call: TRBD1
cdr3_nt: TGCAGCGTGACAGGGCCGCTAGGACATAATGAAAAACTGTTTTTT
cdr3_aa: CSVTGPLGHNEKLFF